The TCR beta chain under discussion was sequenced for a study of blood T cell repertoires in COVID-19. Deletions cut 0 bases from V and 2 bases from J, with 17 bases between. Germline-derived CDR1 and CDR2 are MGHRA and YSYEKL. The length of the CDR3 is 18 residues. Original processing notes: Researchers report that nucleated cell counts were estimated from reference gene primer amplification. The table came from immunoSEQ multiplex PCR; TCRdb's copy has only in-frame clones and leaves some out. That table supplies the V and J calls and clone size; D and trimming were determined from the DNA. Counted here are around 67,000 clones, 87% occurring once; the ten biggest clones make up approximately 20%.

The specimen sequenced was peripheral blood. V usage is TRBV4-1 and J usage is TRBJ1-5; D is unresolved. This receptor was obtained from a woman of 80 years or more with acute or convalescent COVID-19. Here the CDR3 reads CASSQEPATYQGNQPQHF. CDR3 nucleotides: TGCGCCAGCAGCCAAGAACCTGCCACTTATCAAGGCAATCAGCCCCAGCATTTT.